The entry below describes one T cell receptor beta chain. This clone has only one observation. Its antigen is unknown. No much larger clone is present one base from it, and per-base qualities are unavailable. Library creation used the immunoSEQ multiplex PCR assay. This is the immuneACCESS table as TCRdb keeps it, with only in-frame sequences that have V and J called. A part of the clones is gone; compared with another copy, unresolved V genes explain less than half, and the rest is unexplained. The table for this sample lists about 53,000 clones; 85% to 95% of them were counted only once. The ten top clones hold less than 0.5% of the sample. This entry comes from a study of T cell changes during pregnancy in multiple sclerosis (dated by TCRdb to the late 2010s). With respect to the entire study: In women with multiple sclerosis, the researchers looked at how the T cell repertoire shifted as pregnancy progressed.

The trim is 5 bases for V and 5 bases for J, with a gap of 15 bases between the germline ends. The germline V gene (reference sequence) sets CDR1 to PRHDT and CDR2 to FYEKMQ. The CDR3 has 14 amino acids, counting the end cysteine and phenylalanine. Only the CDR3 region is kept as DNA, spanning 42 bases read in frame from base 1. The TCR sequence derives from a female donor with multiple sclerosis, enrolled in a pregnancy study. The sample in question was CD4+ T cells from peripheral blood mononuclear cells, obtained in the third trimester of pregnancy. The chain uses TRBV13 and TRBJ2-5; TRBD2 might be the D gene, on 5 matching bases. The base sequence is TGTGCCAGCAGCCCCCGGGGATCTTGGGAGACCCAGTACTTC. Translated, this is CASSPRGSWETQYF.